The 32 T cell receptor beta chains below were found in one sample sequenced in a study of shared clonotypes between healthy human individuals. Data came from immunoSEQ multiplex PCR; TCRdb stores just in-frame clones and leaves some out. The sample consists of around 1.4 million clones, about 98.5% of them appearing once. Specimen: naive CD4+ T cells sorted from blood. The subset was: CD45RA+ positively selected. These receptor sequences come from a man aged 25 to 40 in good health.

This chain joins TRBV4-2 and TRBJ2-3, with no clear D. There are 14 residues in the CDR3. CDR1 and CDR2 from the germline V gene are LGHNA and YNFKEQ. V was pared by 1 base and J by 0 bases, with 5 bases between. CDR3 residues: CASSQGSSTDTQYF. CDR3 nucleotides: TGTGCCAGCAGCCAAGGTAGTAGCACAGATACGCAGTATTTT.

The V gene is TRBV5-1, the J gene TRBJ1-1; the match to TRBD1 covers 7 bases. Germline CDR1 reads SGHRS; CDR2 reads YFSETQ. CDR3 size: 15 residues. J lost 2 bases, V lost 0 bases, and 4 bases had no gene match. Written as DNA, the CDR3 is TGCGCCAGCAGCTTGGAAGGGACAGCTAACACTGAAGCTTTCTTT. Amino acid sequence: CASSLEGTANTEAFF.

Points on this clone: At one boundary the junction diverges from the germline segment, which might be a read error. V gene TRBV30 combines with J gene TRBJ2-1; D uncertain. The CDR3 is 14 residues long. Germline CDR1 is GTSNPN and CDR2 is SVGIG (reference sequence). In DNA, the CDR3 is TGTGCTAGCTCGTCTGGTTTCTCCCACAATGAGCAGTTCTTC. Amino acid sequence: CASSSGFSHNEQFF.

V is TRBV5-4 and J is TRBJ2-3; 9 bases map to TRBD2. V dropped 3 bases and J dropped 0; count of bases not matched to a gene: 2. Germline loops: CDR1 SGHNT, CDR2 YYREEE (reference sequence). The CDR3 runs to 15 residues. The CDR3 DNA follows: TGTGCCAGCAGCTCTAGCGGGGCTAGCACAGATACGCAGTATTTT. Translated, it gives CASSSSGASTDTQYF.

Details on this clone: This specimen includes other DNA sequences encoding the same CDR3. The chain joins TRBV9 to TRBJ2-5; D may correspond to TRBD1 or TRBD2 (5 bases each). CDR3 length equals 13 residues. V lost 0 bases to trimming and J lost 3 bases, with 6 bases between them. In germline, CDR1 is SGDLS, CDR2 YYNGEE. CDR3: CASSVVGEETQYF. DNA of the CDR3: TGTGCCAGCAGCGTAGTGGGGGAAGAGACCCAGTACTTC. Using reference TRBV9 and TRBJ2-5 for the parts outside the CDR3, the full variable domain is DSGVTQTPKHLITATGQRVTLRCSPRSGDLSVYWYQQSLDQGLQFLIQYYNGEERAKGNILERFSAQQFPDLHSELNLSSLELGDSALYFCASSVVGEETQYFGPGTRLLVL.

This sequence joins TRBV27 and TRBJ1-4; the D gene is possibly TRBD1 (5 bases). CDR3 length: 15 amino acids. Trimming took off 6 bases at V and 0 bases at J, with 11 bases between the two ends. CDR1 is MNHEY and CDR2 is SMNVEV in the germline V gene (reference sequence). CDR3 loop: CASRLTVATNEKLFF. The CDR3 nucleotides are TGTGCCAGCAGGCTGACAGTTGCAACTAATGAAAAACTGTTTTTT.

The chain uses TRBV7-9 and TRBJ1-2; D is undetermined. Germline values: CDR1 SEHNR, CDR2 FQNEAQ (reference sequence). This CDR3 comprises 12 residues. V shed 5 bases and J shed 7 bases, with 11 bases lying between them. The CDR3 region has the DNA TGTGCCAGCAGCCCGCCGATGTCTGGCTACACCTTC. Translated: CASSPPMSGYTF.

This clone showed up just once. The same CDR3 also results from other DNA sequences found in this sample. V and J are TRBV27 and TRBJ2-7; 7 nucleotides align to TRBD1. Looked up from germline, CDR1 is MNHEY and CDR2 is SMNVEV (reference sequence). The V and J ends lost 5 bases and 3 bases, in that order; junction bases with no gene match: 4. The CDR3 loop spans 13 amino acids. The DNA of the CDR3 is TGTGCCAGCAGTCCGACAGGGTTCTACGAGCAGTACTTC. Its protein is CASSPTGFYEQYF.

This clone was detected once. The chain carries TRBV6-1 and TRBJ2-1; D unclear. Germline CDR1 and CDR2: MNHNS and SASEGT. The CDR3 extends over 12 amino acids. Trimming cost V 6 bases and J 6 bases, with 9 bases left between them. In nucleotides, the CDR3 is TGTGCCAGCAGCCGTATAGCCAATGAGCAGTTCTTC. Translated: CASSRIANEQFF.

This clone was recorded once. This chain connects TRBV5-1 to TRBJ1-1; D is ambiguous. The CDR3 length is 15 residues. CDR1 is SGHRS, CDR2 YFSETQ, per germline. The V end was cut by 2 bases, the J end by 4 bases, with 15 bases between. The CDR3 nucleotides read TGCGCCAGCAGCTTTAAGCAGAGTAAATCCACTGAAGCTTTCTTT. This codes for CASSFKQSKSTEAFF.

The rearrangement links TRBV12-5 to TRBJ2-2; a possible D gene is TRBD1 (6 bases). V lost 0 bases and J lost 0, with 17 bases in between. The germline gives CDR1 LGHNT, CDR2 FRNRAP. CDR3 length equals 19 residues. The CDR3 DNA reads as TGTGCTAGTGGTTTGGTTCCCCTAGACAGGACCGCGAACACCGGGGAGCTGTTTTTT. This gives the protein CASGLVPLDRTANTGELFF. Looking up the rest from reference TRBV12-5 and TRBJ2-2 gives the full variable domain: DARVTQTPRHKVTEMGQEVTMRCQPILGHNTVFWYRQTMMQGLELLAYFRNRAPLDDSGMPKDRFSAEMPDATLATLKIQPSEPRDSAVYFCASGLVPLDRTANTGELFFGEGSRLTVL.

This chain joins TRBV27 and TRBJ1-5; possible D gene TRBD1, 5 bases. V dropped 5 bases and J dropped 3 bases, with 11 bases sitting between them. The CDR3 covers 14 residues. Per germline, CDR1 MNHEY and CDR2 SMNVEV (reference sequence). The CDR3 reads CASSPGIYNQPQHF. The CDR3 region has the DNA TGTGCCAGCAGTCCAGGGATTTACAATCAGCCCCAGCATTTT.

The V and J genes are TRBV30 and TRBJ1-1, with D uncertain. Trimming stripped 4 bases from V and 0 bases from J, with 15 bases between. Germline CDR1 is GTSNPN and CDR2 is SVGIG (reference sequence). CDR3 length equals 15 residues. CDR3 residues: CAWKGLSGLNTEAFF. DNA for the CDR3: TGTGCCTGGAAAGGACTCTCCGGTTTGAACACTGAAGCTTTCTTT.

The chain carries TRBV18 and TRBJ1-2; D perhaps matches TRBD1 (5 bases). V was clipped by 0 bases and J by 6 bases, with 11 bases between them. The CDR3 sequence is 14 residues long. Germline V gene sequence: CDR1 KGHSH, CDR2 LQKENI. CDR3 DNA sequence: TGTGCCAGCTCACCACCGGAGGGGCGGGATGGCTACACCTTC. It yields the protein CASSPPEGRDGYTF.

The DNA of the CDR3 is TGTGCCAGCAGCGCCCGGACAGTCAACACTGAAGCTTTCTTT. It translates to CASSARTVNTEAFF. J is TRBJ1-1 and V is TRBV5-5; perhaps TRBD1 as D (6 bases). The CDR3 has 14 residues. The germline V gene encodes CDR1 SGHKS and CDR2 YYEKEE (reference sequence). V shed 4 bases and J shed 2 bases, with 12 bases lying between them.

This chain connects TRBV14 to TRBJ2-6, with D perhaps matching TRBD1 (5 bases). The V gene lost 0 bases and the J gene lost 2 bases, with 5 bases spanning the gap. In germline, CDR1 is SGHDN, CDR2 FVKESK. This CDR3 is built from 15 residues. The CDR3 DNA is TGTGCCAGCAGCCAAGACAGGGCTGGGGCCAACGTCCTGACTTTC. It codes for CASSQDRAGANVLTF.

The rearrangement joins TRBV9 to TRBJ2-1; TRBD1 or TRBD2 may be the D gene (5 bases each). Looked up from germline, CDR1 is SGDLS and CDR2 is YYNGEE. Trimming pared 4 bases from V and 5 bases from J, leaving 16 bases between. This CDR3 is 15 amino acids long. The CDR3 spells CASSSPGTAHNEQFF. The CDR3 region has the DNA TGTGCCAGCAGCTCCCCCGGGACGGCCCACAATGAGCAGTTCTTC.

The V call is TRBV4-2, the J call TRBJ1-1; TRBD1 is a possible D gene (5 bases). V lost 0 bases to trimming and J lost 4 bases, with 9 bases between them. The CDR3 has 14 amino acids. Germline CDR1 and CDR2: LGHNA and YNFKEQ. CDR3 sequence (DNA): TGTGCCAGCAGCCAAGATTGGGGGACCACTGAAGCTTTCTTT. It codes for CASSQDWGTTEAFF.

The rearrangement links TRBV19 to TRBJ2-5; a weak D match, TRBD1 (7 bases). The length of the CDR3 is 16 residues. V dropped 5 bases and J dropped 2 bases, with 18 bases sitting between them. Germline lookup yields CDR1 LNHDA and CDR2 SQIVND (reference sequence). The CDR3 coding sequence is TGTGCCAGTAGTGACCTGGGCAGGGGGGATCAAGAGACCCAGTACTTC. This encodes CASSDLGRGDQETQYF.

For the CDR3, the DNA is TGCGCCAGCAAAAGCGCCTCCTACGAGCAGTACTTC. This translates into CASKSASYEQYF. J is TRBJ2-7 and V is TRBV5-1; no definite D call. Trimming removed 6 bases from V and 0 bases from J, with 7 bases in between. Germline CDR1 reads SGHRS; CDR2 reads YFSETQ. There are 12 residues in the CDR3.

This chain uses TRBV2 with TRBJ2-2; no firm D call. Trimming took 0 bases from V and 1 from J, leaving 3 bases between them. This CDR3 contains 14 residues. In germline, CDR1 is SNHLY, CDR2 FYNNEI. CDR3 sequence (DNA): TGTGCCAGCAGTGAAGCAAGGAACACCGGGGAGCTGTTTTTT. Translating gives CASSEARNTGELFF.

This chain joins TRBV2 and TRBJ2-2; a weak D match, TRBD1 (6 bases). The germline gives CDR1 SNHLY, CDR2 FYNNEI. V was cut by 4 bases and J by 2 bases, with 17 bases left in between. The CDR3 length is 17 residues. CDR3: CASSVSGNRVNTGELFF. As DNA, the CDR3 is TGTGCCAGCAGTGTTTCGGGAAACAGGGTAAACACCGGGGAGCTGTTTTTT.

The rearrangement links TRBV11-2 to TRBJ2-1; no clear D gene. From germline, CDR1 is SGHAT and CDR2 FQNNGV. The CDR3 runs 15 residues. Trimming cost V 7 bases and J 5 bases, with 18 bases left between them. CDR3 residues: CASKFWAPGHNEQFF. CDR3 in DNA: TGTGCCAGCAAATTCTGGGCCCCCGGCCACAATGAGCAGTTCTTC.

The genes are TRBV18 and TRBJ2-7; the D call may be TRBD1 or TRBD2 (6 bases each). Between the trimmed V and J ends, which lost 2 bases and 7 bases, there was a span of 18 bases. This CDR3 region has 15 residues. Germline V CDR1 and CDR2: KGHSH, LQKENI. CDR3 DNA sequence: TGTGCCAGCTCACCATCCCCCTCGGGGGCGGGGGAGCAGTACTTC. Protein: CASSPSPSGAGEQYF.

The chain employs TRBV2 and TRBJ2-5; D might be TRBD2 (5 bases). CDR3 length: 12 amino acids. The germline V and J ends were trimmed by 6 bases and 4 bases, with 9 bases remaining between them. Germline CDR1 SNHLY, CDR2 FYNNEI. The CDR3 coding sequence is TGTGCCAGCAGCTCAGCGGTAGAGACCCAGTACTTC. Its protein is CASSSAVETQYF.

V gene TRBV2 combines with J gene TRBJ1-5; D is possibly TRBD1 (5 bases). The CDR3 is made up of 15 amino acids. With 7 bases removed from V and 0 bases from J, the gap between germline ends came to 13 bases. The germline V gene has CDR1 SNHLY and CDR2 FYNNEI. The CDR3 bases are TGTGCCAGCAATCAGAGGGGCAATAGCAATCAGCCCCAGCATTTT. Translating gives CASNQRGNSNQPQHF.

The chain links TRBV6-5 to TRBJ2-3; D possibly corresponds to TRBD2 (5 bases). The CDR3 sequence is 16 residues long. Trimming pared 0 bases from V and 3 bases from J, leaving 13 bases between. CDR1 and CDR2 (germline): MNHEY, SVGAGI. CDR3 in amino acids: CASSYSRGFGTDTQYF. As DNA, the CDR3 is TGTGCCAGCAGTTACTCCCGGGGATTTGGGACAGATACGCAGTATTTT.

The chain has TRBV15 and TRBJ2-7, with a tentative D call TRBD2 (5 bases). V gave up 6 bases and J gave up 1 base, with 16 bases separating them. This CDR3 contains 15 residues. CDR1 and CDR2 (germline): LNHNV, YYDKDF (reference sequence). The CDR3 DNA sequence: TGTGCCACCAGTAAAGAGCGGATCTGGTCCTACGAGCAGTACTTC. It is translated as CATSKERIWSYEQYF.

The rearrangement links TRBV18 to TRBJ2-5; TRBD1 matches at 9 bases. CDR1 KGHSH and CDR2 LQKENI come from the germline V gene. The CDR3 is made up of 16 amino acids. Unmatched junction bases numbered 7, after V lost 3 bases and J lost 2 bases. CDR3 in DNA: TGTGCCAGCTCACCCCTACAGGGGGCCACACAAGAGACCCAGTACTTC. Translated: CASSPLQGATQETQYF.

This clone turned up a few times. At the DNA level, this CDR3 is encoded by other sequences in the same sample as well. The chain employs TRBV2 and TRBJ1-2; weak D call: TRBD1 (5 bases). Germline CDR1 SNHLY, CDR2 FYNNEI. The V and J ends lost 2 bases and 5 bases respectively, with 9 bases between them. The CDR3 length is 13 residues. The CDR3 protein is CASSERQGYGYTF. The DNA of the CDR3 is TGTGCCAGCAGTGAAAGGCAGGGATATGGCTACACCTTC.

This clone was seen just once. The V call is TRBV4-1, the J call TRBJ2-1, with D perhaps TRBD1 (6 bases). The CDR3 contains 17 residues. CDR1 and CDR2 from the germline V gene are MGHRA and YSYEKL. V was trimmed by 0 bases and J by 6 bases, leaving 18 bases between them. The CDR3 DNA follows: TGCGCCAGCAGCCAAGAACAGACAGGTATTAGAACCAATGAGCAGTTCTTC. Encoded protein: CASSQEQTGIRTNEQFF.

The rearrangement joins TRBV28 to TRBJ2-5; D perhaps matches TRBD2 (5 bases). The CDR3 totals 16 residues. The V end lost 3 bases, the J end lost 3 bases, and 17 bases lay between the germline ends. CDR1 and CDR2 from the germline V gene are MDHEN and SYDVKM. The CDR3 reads CASSLVRGMGEETQYF. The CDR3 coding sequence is TGTGCCAGCAGTTTGGTCCGGGGTATGGGCGAAGAGACCCAGTACTTC.